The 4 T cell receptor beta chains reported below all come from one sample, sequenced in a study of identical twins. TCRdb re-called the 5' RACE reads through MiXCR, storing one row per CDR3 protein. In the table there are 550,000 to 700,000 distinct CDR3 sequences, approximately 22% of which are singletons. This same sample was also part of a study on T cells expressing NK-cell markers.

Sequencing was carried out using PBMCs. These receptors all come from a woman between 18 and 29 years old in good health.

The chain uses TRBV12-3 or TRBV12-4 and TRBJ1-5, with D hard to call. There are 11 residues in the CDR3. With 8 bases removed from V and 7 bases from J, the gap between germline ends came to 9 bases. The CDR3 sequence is CASGGEQPQHF. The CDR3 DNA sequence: TGTGCCAGCGGTGGGGAACAGCCCCAGCATTTT.

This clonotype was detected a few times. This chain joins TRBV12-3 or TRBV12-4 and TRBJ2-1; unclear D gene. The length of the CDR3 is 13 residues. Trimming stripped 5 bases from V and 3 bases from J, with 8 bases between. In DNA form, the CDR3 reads TGTGCCAGCAGTCGAGTCCTCTACAATGAGCAGTTCTTC. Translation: CASSRVLYNEQFF.

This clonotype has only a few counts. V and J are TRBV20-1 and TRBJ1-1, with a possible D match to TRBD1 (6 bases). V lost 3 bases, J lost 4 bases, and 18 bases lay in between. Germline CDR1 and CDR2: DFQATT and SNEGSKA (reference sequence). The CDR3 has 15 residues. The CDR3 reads CSASGSGEGSTEAFF. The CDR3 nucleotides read TGCAGTGCTAGTGGTTCAGGGGAGGGTAGCACTGAAGCTTTCTTT.

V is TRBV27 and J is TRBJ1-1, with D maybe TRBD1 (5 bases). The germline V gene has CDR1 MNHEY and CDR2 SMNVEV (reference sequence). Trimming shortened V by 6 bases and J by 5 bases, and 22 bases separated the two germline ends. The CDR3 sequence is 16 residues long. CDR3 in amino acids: CASRGAYTGPGTEAFF. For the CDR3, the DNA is TGTGCCAGCAGAGGGGCCTATACGGGTCCGGGTACTGAAGCTTTCTTT.